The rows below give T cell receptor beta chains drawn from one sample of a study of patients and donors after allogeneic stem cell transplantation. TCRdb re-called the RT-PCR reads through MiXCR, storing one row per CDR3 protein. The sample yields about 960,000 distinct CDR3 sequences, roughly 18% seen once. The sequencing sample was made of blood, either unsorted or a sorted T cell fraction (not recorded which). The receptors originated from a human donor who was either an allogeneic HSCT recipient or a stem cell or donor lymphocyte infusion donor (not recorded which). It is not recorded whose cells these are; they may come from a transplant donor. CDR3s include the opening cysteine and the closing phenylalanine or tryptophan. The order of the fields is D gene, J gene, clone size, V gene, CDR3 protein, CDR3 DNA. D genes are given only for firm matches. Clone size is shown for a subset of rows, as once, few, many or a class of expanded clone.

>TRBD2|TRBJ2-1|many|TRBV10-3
CATAGTSDNEQFF
TGTGCCACCGCCGGGACTAGCGACAATGAGCAGTTCTTC
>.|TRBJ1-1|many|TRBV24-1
CATQSTRGMNTEAFF
TGTGCCACCCAAAGCACCCGAGGTATGAACACTGAAGCTTTCTTT
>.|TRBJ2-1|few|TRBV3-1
CASSQVGGHNEQFF
TGTGCCAGCAGCCAAGTTGGCGGGCACAATGAGCAGTTCTTC
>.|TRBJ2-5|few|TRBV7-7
CASSPLFRVGGETQYF
TGTGCTAGCAGCCCCCTTTTTAGGGTAGGAGGGGAGACCCAGTACTTC
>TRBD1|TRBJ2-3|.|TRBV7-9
CASSSGQGGADTQYF
TGTGCCAGCAGCTCAGGACAGGGGGGCGCAGATACGCAGTATTTT
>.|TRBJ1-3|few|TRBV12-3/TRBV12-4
CASSPTTGNTIYF
TGTGCCAGCAGTCCAACGACTGGAAACACCATATATTTT
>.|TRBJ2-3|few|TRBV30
CAWSGSDTQYF
TGTGCCTGGAGTGGGTCAGATACGCAGTATTTT
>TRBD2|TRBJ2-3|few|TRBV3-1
CASSRKTSGGSPDTQYF
TGTGCCAGCAGCCGAAAGACTAGCGGGGGGTCCCCAGATACGCAGTATTTT
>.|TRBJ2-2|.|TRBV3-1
CASSQGRPGGELFF
TGTGCCAGCAGCCAGGGACGCCCGGGCGGGGAGCTGTTTTTT
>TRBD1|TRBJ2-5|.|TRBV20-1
CSARDTEGQGAYQETQYF
TGCAGTGCTAGAGATACGGAGGGACAGGGGGCGTATCAAGAGACCCAGTACTTC
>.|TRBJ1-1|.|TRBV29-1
CSVVRVRGNTEAFF
TGCAGCGTTGTACGGGTCCGGGGGAACACTGAAGCTTTCTTT
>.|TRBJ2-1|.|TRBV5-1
CASSLRTGTQHYNEQFF
TGCGCCAGCAGCTTGAGAACCGGGACCCAGCATTACAATGAGCAGTTCTTC
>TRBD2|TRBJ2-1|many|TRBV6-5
CASSYGGGNEQFF
TGTGCCAGCAGTTACGGGGGGGGCAATGAGCAGTTCTTC
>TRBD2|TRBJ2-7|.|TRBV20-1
CSAGGGVLRDEQYF
TGCAGTGCTGGGGGGGGAGTGTTACGCGACGAGCAGTACTTC
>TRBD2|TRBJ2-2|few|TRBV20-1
CSARGAGGANTGELFF
TGCAGTGCTAGGGGAGCGGGGGGCGCGAACACCGGGGAGCTGTTTTTT
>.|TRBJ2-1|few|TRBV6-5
CASSYGKNNEQFF
TGTGCCAGCAGTTACGGCAAGAACAATGAGCAGTTCTTC
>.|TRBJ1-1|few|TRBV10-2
CASFRTEAFF
TGCGCCAGCTTTAGGACTGAAGCTTTCTTT
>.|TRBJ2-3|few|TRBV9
CASSPASADTQYF
TGTGCCAGCAGCCCGGCTAGTGCAGATACGCAGTATTTT
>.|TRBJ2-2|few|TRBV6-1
CASSTTDQDTGELFF
TGTGCCAGCAGTACGACGGACCAGGACACCGGGGAGCTGTTTTTT
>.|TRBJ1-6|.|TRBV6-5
CASSYSDRKSSYNSPLHF
TGTGCCAGCAGTTACTCGGATCGGAAGAGCTCCTATAATTCACCCCTCCACTTT
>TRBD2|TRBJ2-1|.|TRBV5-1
CASSLARASGGTNEQFF
TGCGCCAGCAGCTTGGCCCGGGCTAGCGGCGGGACCAATGAGCAGTTCTTC
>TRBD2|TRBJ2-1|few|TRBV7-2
CASSLVGGTTNEQFF
TGTGCCAGCAGCTTAGTCGGGGGGACCACGAATGAGCAGTTCTTC
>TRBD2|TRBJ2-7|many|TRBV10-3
CAISAGGSSYEQYF
TGTGCCATCAGTGCGGGCGGGAGTTCCTACGAGCAGTACTTC
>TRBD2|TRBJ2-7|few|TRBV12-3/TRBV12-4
CASSPWGRAQQYF
TGTGCCAGCAGCCCCTGGGGGAGGGCCCAGCAGTACTTC
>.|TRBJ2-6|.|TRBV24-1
CATSVGTSSGANVLTF
TGTGCCACCAGTGTTGGAACAAGCTCTGGGGCCAACGTCCTGACTTTC
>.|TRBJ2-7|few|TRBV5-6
CASSRDRGQYF
TGTGCCAGCAGCCGGGACCGAGGGCAGTACTTC
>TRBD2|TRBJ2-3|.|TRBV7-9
CAAGRESSTDTQYF
TGTGCTGCGGGGCGGGAGAGTAGCACAGATACGCAGTATTTT
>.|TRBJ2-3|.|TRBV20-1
CSASVSLATDTQYF
TGCAGTGCTTCCGTGTCCCTGGCCACAGATACGCAGTATTTT
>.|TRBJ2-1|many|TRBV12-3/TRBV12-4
CASSKSSGSYNEQFF
TGTGCCAGTTCCAAAAGCAGCGGATCCTACAATGAGCAGTTCTTC
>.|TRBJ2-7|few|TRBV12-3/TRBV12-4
CASSSPAEIYEQYF
TGTGCCAGCAGTTCACCTGCCGAGATATACGAGCAGTACTTC
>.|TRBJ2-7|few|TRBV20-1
CSARSAGQRYEQYF
TGCAGTGCTAGGTCGGCGGGCCAGCGTTACGAGCAGTACTTC
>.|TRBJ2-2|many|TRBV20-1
CSARARGGELFF
TGCAGTGCTAGAGCTCGGGGCGGGGAGCTGTTTTTT
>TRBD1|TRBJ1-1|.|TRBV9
CASSVGGRGDTEAFF
TGTGCCAGCAGCGTAGGTGGCAGGGGGGACACTGAAGCTTTCTTT
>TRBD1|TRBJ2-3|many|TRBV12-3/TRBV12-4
CASSWTGSTDTQYF
TGTGCCAGCAGTTGGACAGGTAGCACAGATACGCAGTATTTT
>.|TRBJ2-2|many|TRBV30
CAWGHTGELFF
TGTGCCTGGGGGCACACCGGGGAGCTGTTTTTT
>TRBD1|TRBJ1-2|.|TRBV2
CASSADRALSAGYTF
TGTGCCAGCAGTGCGGACAGGGCCCTGAGTGCGGGCTACACCTTC
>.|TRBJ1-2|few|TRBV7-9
CASTGALGGYTF
TGTGCCAGCACGGGGGCGCTTGGCGGCTACACCTTC
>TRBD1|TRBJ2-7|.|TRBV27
CASSLNRGAYEQYF
TGTGCCAGCAGTTTAAACAGGGGAGCCTACGAGCAGTACTTC
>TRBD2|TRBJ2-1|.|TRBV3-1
CASSQDVSGLSSSYNEQFF
TGTGCCAGCAGCCAAGATGTTAGCGGGTTATCGAGCTCCTACAATGAGCAGTTCTTC
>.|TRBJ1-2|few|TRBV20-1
CSASGGVYGYTF
TGCAGTGCTAGCGGGGGGGTCTATGGCTACACCTTC
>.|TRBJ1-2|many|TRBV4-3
CASSQDRGDYGYTF
TGCGCCAGCAGCCAAGATAGAGGTGACTATGGCTACACCTTC